This entry lists 31 T cell receptor beta chains sequenced from one sample in a study of cytomegalovirus exposure and HLA in healthy donors. Primers included in the PCR were 60 Vbeta and 13 Jbeta primers. Assay used: immunoSEQ multiplex PCR; TCRdb lists only in-frame clones, some missing. The sample holds some 110,000 clones, approximately 81% seen once. The sequenced sample consisted of PBMCs. These receptors were taken from a woman under 30 in good health and CMV-seropositive.

The V and J genes are TRBV7-9 and TRBJ2-3; TRBD2 matches 10 bases. Germline CDR1 reads SEHNR; CDR2 reads FQNEAQ (reference sequence). V was pared by 5 bases and J by 7 bases, with 18 bases of the junction left unmatched. This CDR3 has 18 residues. CDR3 coding DNA: TGTGCCAGCAGCCCGACCCTAGCGGGAGTCGATTATAGAAATACGCAGTATTTT. The encoded protein is CASSPTLAGVDYRNTQYF. The full variable domain, with the rest looked up from reference TRBV7-9 and TRBJ2-3, is DTGVSQNPRHKITKRGQNVTFRCDPISEHNRLYWYRQTLGQGPEFLTYFQNEAQLEKSRLLSDRFSAERPKGSFSTLEIQRTEQGDSAMYLCASSPTLAGVDYRNTQYFGPGTRLTVL.

The chain employs TRBV28 and TRBJ2-6; 9 positions match TRBD1. The germline CDR1 and CDR2 sequences are MDHEN and SYDVKM. The CDR3 has 17 residues. V lost 7 bases to trimming and J lost 0 bases; unmatched junction nucleotides: 7. In DNA, the CDR3 is TGTGCCAGCAAACCGGGACAGGGAGCCTCTGGGGCCAACGTCCTGACTTTC. This translates into CASKPGQGASGANVLTF.

V is TRBV18 and J is TRBJ2-7, with TRBD2 matching over 13 bases. V lost 5 bases to trimming and J lost 4 bases; unmatched junction nucleotides: 5. Germline assignment: CDR1 KGHSH and CDR2 LQKENI. This CDR3 has 15 residues. The CDR3 bases are TGTGCCAGCTCAACCGGGACTAGCGGGACTTACGAGCAGTACTTC. Amino acids: CASSTGTSGTYEQYF.

The genes are TRBV10-3 and TRBJ2-1; weak D call: TRBD2 (6 bases). Germline V gene data show CDR1 as ENHRY and CDR2 as SYGVKD. V gave up 6 bases and J gave up 10 bases, with 16 bases separating them. The length of the CDR3 is 13 residues. CDR3 sequence (DNA): TGTGCCATCAGCCCCACTAGGGAGGAAGAGCAGTTCTTC. Encoded protein: CAISPTREEEQFF.

This chain's CDR3 is CASSTGTDNEQFF. The DNA of the CDR3 is TGTGCCAGTAGTACCGGGACAGACAATGAGCAGTTCTTC. The chain is built from TRBV19 and TRBJ2-1; 7 bases align to TRBD1. The V gene end was trimmed by 4 bases and the J gene end by 5 bases; junction bases not matched to a gene: 2. The CDR3 totals 13 residues. The germline gives CDR1 LNHDA, CDR2 SQIVND (reference sequence).

The chain combines TRBV7-9 with TRBJ1-2; maybe TRBD1 (5 bases). CDR1 is SEHNR and CDR2 is FQNEAQ in the germline V gene (reference sequence). This CDR3 is 13 amino acids long. V was shortened by 3 bases and J by 8 bases, with 13 bases between the two germline ends. The CDR3 nucleotides read TGTGCCAGCAGCTTCCCAGGGAGGGGAGGCTACACCTTC. Encoded protein: CASSFPGRGGYTF.

The chain employs TRBV7-9 and TRBJ1-4, with TRBD1 as a possible D gene (6 bases). Trimming took 1 base from V and 11 from J, leaving 8 bases between them. The CDR3 is made up of 12 amino acids. CDR1 and CDR2 from the germline V gene are SEHNR and FQNEAQ (reference sequence). The CDR3 is CASSLDQGKLFF. The CDR3, as DNA: TGTGCCAGCAGCTTAGACCAGGGGAAACTGTTTTTT.

The chain carries TRBV7-8 and TRBJ2-1; D perhaps matches TRBD1 (5 bases). Germline V gene data show CDR1 as SGHVS and CDR2 as FQNEAQ. The germline V and J ends were trimmed by 8 bases and 5 bases, with 7 bases remaining between them. The CDR3 runs to 11 residues. The CDR3 DNA reads TGTGCCAGCGGGGCGGACAATGAGCAGTTCTTC. Its protein is CASGADNEQFF.

The gene calls are TRBV5-1 and TRBJ2-5, with TRBD1 as a possible D gene (6 bases). The V and J ends lost 4 bases and 5 bases respectively, with 12 bases between them. This CDR3 has 13 residues. The germline CDR1 and CDR2 sequences are SGHRS and YFSETQ. CDR3 protein: CASSGGPTETQYF. In DNA form, the CDR3 reads TGCGCCAGCAGCGGGGGCCCGACGGAGACCCAGTACTTC.

J is TRBJ2-1 and V is TRBV6-1; D gene uncertain. The germline V gene has CDR1 MNHNS and CDR2 SASEGT. The CDR3 covers 16 residues. The V and J ends lost 4 bases and 0 bases respectively, with 13 bases between them. The CDR3 coding sequence is TGTGCCAGCAGTGCCGAGACTTCTAGCTCCTACAATGAGCAGTTCTTC. The encoded protein is CASSAETSSSYNEQFF.

The chain has TRBV2 and TRBJ2-5; no clear D. This CDR3 is built from 12 residues. V was cut by 8 bases and J by 0 bases, with 7 bases left in between. The germline V gene has CDR1 SNHLY and CDR2 FYNNEI. DNA for the CDR3: TGTGCCAGCCGTCTCGACCAAGAGACCCAGTACTTC. Its translation: CASRLDQETQYF. Full variable domain (outside the CDR3, taken from reference TRBV2 and TRBJ2-5): EPEVTQTPSHQVTQMGQEVILRCVPISNHLYFYWYRQILGQKVEFLVSFYNNEISEKSEIFDDQFSVERPDGSNFTLKIRSTKLEDSAMYFCASRLDQETQYFGPGTRLLVL.

The chain carries TRBV2 and TRBJ2-2; 9 positions match TRBD2. This CDR3 is 16 amino acids long. From germline, CDR1 is SNHLY and CDR2 FYNNEI. V trimming: 4 bases; J trimming: 2 bases; junction bases outside the gene matches: 5. CDR3 region: CASSVRLAANTGELFF. CDR3 nucleotides: TGTGCCAGCAGTGTGAGACTAGCGGCTAACACCGGGGAGCTGTTTTTT.

The CDR3 bases are TGTGCCAGCAGGGACAGGGGGTTTGAGAACACCGGGGAGCTGTTTTTT. The encoded protein is CASRDRGFENTGELFF. The chain recombines TRBV2 with TRBJ2-2; 10 bases align to TRBD1. CDR3 length: 16 amino acids. V lost 6 bases and J lost 1; bases outside the gene matches: 5. CDR1 and CDR2 (germline): SNHLY, FYNNEI.

The chain uses TRBV2 and TRBJ2-5, with TRBD2 matching over 8 bases. The J segment lost 5 bases and the V segment lost 4 bases, leaving 6 bases of the junction unmatched. Germline V gene sequence: CDR1 SNHLY, CDR2 FYNNEI. This CDR3 is built from 14 residues. The CDR3 reads CASSVQRELETQYF. Written as DNA, the CDR3 is TGTGCCAGCAGTGTCCAGCGGGAGCTGGAGACCCAGTACTTC. The full variable domain, completed using reference TRBV2 and TRBJ2-5, is EPEVTQTPSHQVTQMGQEVILRCVPISNHLYFYWYRQILGQKVEFLVSFYNNEISEKSEIFDDQFSVERPDGSNFTLKIRSTKLEDSAMYFCASSVQRELETQYFGPGTRLLVL.

This chain joins TRBV11-2 and TRBJ1-2, with TRBD1 matching over 7 bases. Germline lookup yields CDR1 SGHAT and CDR2 FQNNGV. Trimming at V came to 6 bases and at J to 8 bases, leaving 12 bases not matched to a gene. The CDR3 consists of 14 residues. In nucleotides, the CDR3 is TGTGCCAGCAGACCGACAGGGAAGCCGGAGGGCTACACCTTC. Its protein product is CASRPTGKPEGYTF.

This chain uses TRBV11-1 with TRBJ1-1; 7 bases are shared with TRBD1. With V trimmed by 5 bases and J by 4 bases, 4 bases remained unmatched. CDR3 size: 13 residues. Germline-derived CDR1 and CDR2 are SGHAT and FQDESV (reference sequence). Here the CDR3 DNA reads TGTGCCAGCAGCCTCACAGGGGTCACTGAAGCTTTCTTT. Translated: CASSLTGVTEAFF.

The rearrangement joins TRBV6-5 to TRBJ1-2; no firm D call. V shed 6 bases and J shed 2 bases, with 16 bases lying between them. The germline V gene has CDR1 MNHEY and CDR2 SVGAGI. The CDR3 covers 15 residues. The CDR3 region has the DNA TGTGCCAGCAGCTACCTAGAGGGCAGGAACTATGGCTACACCTTC. Translation gives CASSYLEGRNYGYTF.

This clone was seen just once. The rearrangement joins TRBV18 to TRBJ2-7, with a tentative D call TRBD2 (6 bases). There are 16 residues in the CDR3. Germline lookup yields CDR1 KGHSH and CDR2 LQKENI. Trimming stripped 2 bases from V and 3 bases from J, with 17 bases between. The CDR3 bases are TGTGCCAGCTCACCAGTTTCGCGGGGAGTACGCTACGAGCAGTACTTC. This encodes CASSPVSRGVRYEQYF.

Note on this clone: A junction boundary mismatches the germline segment, possibly from a read error. The gene calls are TRBV30 and TRBJ1-2; no definite D call. Germline V gene lookup returns CDR1 GTSNPN and CDR2 SVGIG (reference sequence). This CDR3 spans 12 amino acids. In DNA, the CDR3 is TGTGCCTGGGCCTACACTAAATATGGCTACACCTTC. It is translated as CAWAYTKYGYTF.

In this sample, this clone turned up a few times. This sequence joins TRBV7-9 and TRBJ2-3; unclear D gene. This CDR3 region has 13 residues. The V and J ends lost 10 bases and 0 bases respectively, with 11 bases between them. CDR1 SEHNR and CDR2 FQNEAQ come from the germline V gene (reference sequence). The CDR3 protein is CAKMGESTDTQYF. The CDR3 DNA sequence: TGTGCCAAAATGGGCGAAAGCACAGATACGCAGTATTTT.

This clone was detected only a few times. V and J are TRBV28 and TRBJ1-2; the D gene is possibly TRBD1 (5 bases). CDR1 and CDR2 from the germline V gene are MDHEN and SYDVKM. Trimming shortened V by 3 bases and J by 1 base, and 12 bases separated the two germline ends. The CDR3 contains 15 residues. CDR3 sequence reads: CASSFAQGRNYGYTF. CDR3 bases: TGTGCCAGCAGTTTCGCGCAGGGCCGTAACTATGGCTACACCTTC.

This clone was recorded a few times. The chain couples TRBV27 to TRBJ2-7; D gene uncertain. V lost 2 bases and J 0 bases, leaving 11 bases between the germline ends. Germline CDR1 is MNHEY and CDR2 is SMNVEV (reference sequence). The CDR3 totals 15 residues. CDR3 sequence (DNA): TGTGCCAGCAGTTTAACTAACCCCAGCTCCTACGAGCAGTACTTC. Amino acids: CASSLTNPSSYEQYF.

Only a few counts were recorded for this clone. The chain uses TRBV28 and TRBJ1-1, with D unclear. Per germline, CDR1 MDHEN and CDR2 SYDVKM. V gave up 2 bases and J gave up 1 base, with 5 bases separating them. This CDR3 region has 13 residues. The CDR3 nucleotides read TGTGCCAGCAGTTTACCCTCGAACACTGAAGCTTTCTTT. Translation: CASSLPSNTEAFF. Complete variable domain (other parts from reference TRBV28 and TRBJ1-1): DVKVTQSSRYLVKRTGEKVFLECVQDMDHENMFWYRQDPGLGLRLIYFSYDVKMKEKGDIPEGYSVSREKKERFSLILESASTNQTSMYLCASSLPSNTEAFFGQGTRLTVV.

This chain links TRBV5-1 with TRBJ2-3; D is perhaps TRBD2 (5 bases). CDR3 length equals 15 residues. V lost 0 bases and J lost 2, with 10 bases in between. From germline, CDR1 is SGHRS and CDR2 YFSETQ. CDR3 in amino acids: CASSLGIAITDTQYF. The CDR3 DNA is TGCGCCAGCAGCTTGGGGATAGCGATCACAGATACGCAGTATTTT.

The rearrangement links TRBV6-5 to TRBJ1-1; TRBD1 might be the D (5 bases). Deletions cut 7 bases from V and 1 base from J, with 13 bases between. Germline V gene lookup returns CDR1 MNHEY and CDR2 SVGAGI. The CDR3 spans 14 residues. This CDR3 is CASTESGGNTEAFF. The CDR3 bases are TGTGCCAGCACAGAAAGCGGGGGGAACACTGAAGCTTTCTTT.

V gene TRBV7-9 combines with J gene TRBJ2-7; the D is unclear. Germline V gives CDR1 SEHNR, CDR2 FQNEAQ (reference sequence). CDR3 length: 12 amino acids. The V end lost 5 bases, the J end lost 0 bases, and 5 bases lay between the germline ends. The CDR3 reads CASSVLSYEQYF. The CDR3 bases are TGTGCCAGCAGCGTCCTCTCCTACGAGCAGTACTTC.

The chain carries TRBV7-2 and TRBJ1-3; D is undetermined. Trimming took 6 bases from V and 0 from J, leaving 6 bases between them. The CDR3 has 13 amino acids. Germline V gives CDR1 SGHTA, CDR2 FQGNSA. The CDR3 protein is CASRFSSGNTIYF. The CDR3 DNA reads as TGTGCCAGCAGATTTAGCTCTGGAAACACCATATATTTT.

About this clone itself: The junction departs from germline at one end; a sequencing error may be responsible. The chain carries TRBV14 and TRBJ2-7; TRBD1 agrees at 7 bases. Germline values: CDR1 SGHDN, CDR2 FVKESK. The CDR3 covers 11 residues. The CDR3 DNA is TGTGCCAGCAGCCAAGTCGACAGGGTCAGCTTC. It is translated as CASSQVDRVSF.

The chain links TRBV19 to TRBJ1-4; no firm D call. CDR1 and CDR2 (germline): LNHDA, SQIVND (reference sequence). This CDR3 has 14 amino acids. Trimming removed 4 bases at V and 8 bases at J, with 14 bases between. CDR3 DNA: TGTGCCAGTAGTACGGGAGCGTTGGGAGAAAAACTGTTTTTT. Translated, it gives CASSTGALGEKLFF.

This clone was counted a single time. V gene TRBV6-1 combines with J gene TRBJ1-1; 11 bases line up with TRBD1. CDR3 length: 18 residues. CDR1 is MNHNS, CDR2 SASEGT, per germline. V shed 4 bases, J shed 0 bases, and the junction held 10 bases outside the gene matches. Written as DNA, the CDR3 is TGTGCCAGCAGTGTAGAAACGGGACAGGGGGTCGTGAACACTGAAGCTTTCTTT. Its protein product is CASSVETGQGVVNTEAFF.

This chain joins TRBV28 and TRBJ1-1, with TRBD1 matching over 7 bases. The germline V gene encodes CDR1 MDHEN and CDR2 SYDVKM. The V segment lost 4 bases and the J segment 11 bases; nucleotides outside the gene matches: 13. The CDR3 sequence is 14 residues long. CDR3 sequence (DNA): TGTGCCAGCAGTTCTCACAGGGGCCCACTGGTCGCTTTCTTT. Protein product: CASSSHRGPLVAFF.